This TCR beta chain was documented in a study of T cell responses to AZD1222 COVID-19 vaccine. CDR1 and CDR2 from the germline V gene are LGHDT and YNNKEL (reference sequence). CDR3 size: 15 residues. V was clipped by 6 bases and J by 2 bases; unmatched bases: 9. Study-wide findings and caveats: The donors showed a predominance of white British ancestry and of females, with possible underestimation of clonal diversity. Two doses of AZD1222 preceded a rise in Spike-specific TCR breadth and depth.

Profiled with immunoSEQ multiplex PCR; TCRdb holds only in-frame clones, not every one. The sample contains 140,000 or so clones, 85% to 90% of which appear only once. With regard to this clone: Its antigen remains unidentified.

Sequenced here: peripheral blood, sampled on day 0 of AZD1222 vaccination. The sequence derives from an adult in good health. The chain is built from TRBV3-1 (or the pseudogene TRBV3-2) and TRBJ1-1; TRBD1 agrees at 7 bases. The CDR3 sequence is CASSPQDRANTEAFF. The CDR3 DNA reads as TGTGCCAGCAGTCCTCAAGACAGGGCTAACACTGAAGCTTTCTTT.